Included here is one TCR beta chain sequence, with context. Its antigen is not known. This specimen comes from a study of cytomegalovirus exposure and HLA in healthy donors. Study-wide results and limits: Associated with cytomegalovirus, according to the listing, were 150 to 200 TCR beta chains.

With 5 bases removed from V and 6 bases from J, the gap between germline ends came to 8 bases. This CDR3 comprises 12 residues. From germline, CDR1 is SGHVS and CDR2 FNYEAQ. The primer mix had 60 Vbeta and 13 Jbeta primers. Using immunoSEQ multiplex PCR, the repertoire was profiled, and TCRdb retains in-frame clones only, with some absent. Here the sample spans some 130,000 clones, around 81% being singletons. The chain links TRBV7-6 to TRBJ1-5, with D hard to call. The sample taken for sequencing was PBMCs. The TCR comes from a man in his late teens or twenties in good health and CMV-seronegative. The DNA of the CDR3 is TGTGCCAGCAGCGGGCCCTCTCAGCCCCAGCATTTT. Translated: CASSGPSQPQHF.